This T cell receptor beta chain was obtained from a study of STAT3 mutations in large granular lymphocyte leukemia. Study-level information: Approximately 40% of treated T-LGLL patients showed hematologic response to immunosuppression.

Study-wide results and limits: At least one immunodominant TCR beta clonotype appeared in every T-cell large granular lymphocyte leukemia patient.

The J segment lost 14 bases and the V segment lost 1 base, leaving 4 bases of the junction unmatched. This CDR3 region has 12 residues. Germline V gene data show CDR1 as MDHEN and CDR2 as SYDVKM. On this clone itself: The antigen is undetermined.

Each sample's TCRbeta library yielded on average about 41,000 productive templates. Assay: immunoSEQ multiplex PCR; the TCRdb copy retains only in-frame clones and omits some. Seen here are approximately 45,000 clones, 81% observed once, and the top ten hold less than 0.55%. The chain links TRBV28 to TRBJ1-4; 7 bases line up with TRBD1. Sequencing was performed on PBMCs. This TCR derives from a human donor with T large granular lymphocyte leukemia. Some clones in this sample may be carry-over from other donors' samples. CDR3 DNA: TGTGCCAGCAGTTTATTGGCAGGGGGGCTGTTTTTT. It yields the protein CASSLLAGGLFF.